A selection of T cell receptor beta chains follows, all from one sample in a study of CD8 T cells in Susac syndrome. TCRdb re-called the immunoSEQ multiplex PCR reads with MiXCR, one entry per CDR3 protein. Here the sample spans about 210,000 distinct CDR3 sequences, approximately 95% being singletons. The sample taken for sequencing was CD4+ T cells from PBMCs. The receptors shown here come from a human donor with multiple sclerosis. The CDR3 runs from the conserved cysteine through the conserved F or W. The order of the fields is CDR3 DNA, CDR3 protein, D gene, J gene, V gene. A D gene is named only where the DNA matches it firmly.

DNA: TGTGCCACCAGTGATGGGGGGGGTGAAGAGACCCAGTACTTC
CDR3: CATSDGGGEETQYF
D: TRBD2
J: TRBJ2-5
V: TRBV24-1

DNA: TGTGCCAGCAGTTTATCCCGGGGGGGAGCCGAGACCCAGTACTTC
CDR3: CASSLSRGGAETQYF
D: TRBD2
J: TRBJ2-5
V: TRBV12-3/TRBV12-4

DNA: TGCGCCAGCAGCCCCGTCGGGTCCTACGAGCAGTACTTC
CDR3: CASSPVGSYEQYF
D: -
J: TRBJ2-7
V: TRBV5-1

DNA: TGTGCCAGCAGTGTCGGGGGAAACAATGAGCAGTTCTTC
CDR3: CASSVGGNNEQFF
D: -
J: TRBJ2-1
V: TRBV9

DNA: TGTGCCAGCACCAAGGACATCTTAGAGACCCAGTACTTC
CDR3: CASTKDILETQYF
D: -
J: TRBJ2-5
V: TRBV5-6

DNA: TGTGCCACCAGCACAGGTCGACTAGCGATTTCCCCCTCGCGGAATGAGCAGTTCTTC
CDR3: CATSTGRLAISPSRNEQFF
D: TRBD2
J: TRBJ2-1
V: TRBV15

DNA: TGCAGTGCTAGAAAGGTTAAAGGACTAGCGGGGAGCACAGATACGCAGTATTTT
CDR3: CSARKVKGLAGSTDTQYF
D: TRBD2
J: TRBJ2-3
V: TRBV20-1

DNA: TGCGCCAGCAGCTTGGGGGCGTTCGCGAGTGGAGAGACCCAGTACTTC
CDR3: CASSLGAFASGETQYF
D: -
J: TRBJ2-5
V: TRBV5-1

DNA: TGCAGCGTTGGTCCGGGAGGGGGCAACGAGCAGTACTTC
CDR3: CSVGPGGGNEQYF
D: -
J: TRBJ2-7
V: TRBV29-1

DNA: TGTGCCTGGACCCCGGGACGAGAGACCCAGTACTTC
CDR3: CAWTPGRETQYF
D: -
J: TRBJ2-5
V: TRBV30

DNA: TGCAGTGCTAGGGACCCGGGACAGGGGGCGAGATACGAGCAGTACTTC
CDR3: CSARDPGQGARYEQYF
D: TRBD1
J: TRBJ2-7
V: TRBV20-1